This T cell receptor (beta chain) was retrieved from a study of CD8 T cells in Susac syndrome (dated by TCRdb to about 2019). Some background on the complete study: Among the sequenced Susac syndrome patients, five or six had clinically active disease and about eight were in clinical remission. At the time of blood withdrawal, Susac syndrome patients were either therapy-naive, taking corticosteroids (with some also receiving IVIg), or on IVIg alone. The study used repertoire sequencing to test whether antigen drove CD8+ T cell activation and differentiation in Susac syndrome.

RNA was extracted with the RNeasy kit and roughly 0.45 to 1 ug was reverse transcribed using random hexamers. TCR beta CDR3 regions were amplified with the immunoSEQ multiplex PCR assay covering 54 Vbeta and 13 Jbeta segments. To correct PCR amplification bias, a synthetic template baseline was used for both primer optimization and computational correction. The study's own analysis went as follows. Reads were annotated to V, D and J genes according to IMGT and were analyzed with immunoSEQ Analyzer, with only productive sequences retained. Clonality was computed as one minus Shannon entropy normalized by log2 of the number of productive unique sequences. For each patient and control, public and private clones were evaluated among the 100 most prevalent clones. Susac-specific clones were defined as absent from healthy and MS cohorts, around 980 published viral clones and other ImmuneACCESS disease sequences. The public sequencing data were trimmed at Q25 with fastp and processed into clonotypes with MiXCR by TCRdb, which kept only in-frame beta chains. Rows matching on CDR3 protein sequence are summarized as one entry with the most common DNA and genes. TCRdb's processing, not the authors', yielded these V and J calls. In this sample the table shows 170,000 or so distinct CDR3 sequences, roughly 94% of which occur a single time. The top ten clones comprise roughly 0.12% of the sample.

The CDR3 covers 15 residues, taking in both the cysteine and the phenylalanine. The sequence is cut down to CDR3 DNA, 45 bases in frame from base 1. Taken from the germline V gene, the CDR1 and CDR2 loops are SGHRS and YFSETQ. Trimming takes 1 base from V and 8 bases from J, and the germline ends sit 13 bases apart. Peripheral blood CD8+ and CD4+ T cells from healthy donors, Susac syndrome patients and multiple sclerosis patients were profiled using high-throughput TCR beta sequencing. The Susac syndrome patients fulfilled recently defined diagnostic criteria for definite or probable disease. Bulk CD8+ and CD4+ T cells were purified magnetically by negative isolation, whereas CD8+ TEMRA cells were enriched by FACS. Blood was drawn into EDTA tubes, processed within 24 hours, and PBMCs were isolated by density gradient centrifugation. PBMCs destined for TCR sequencing were cryopreserved in liquid nitrogen and later thawed in a 37 °C water bath. A purity of at least 90% was achieved for sorted or isolated CD4+, CD8+ and CD8+ TEMRA cells.

The research as a whole found: In the CD4+ T cell repertoire of Susac syndrome patients, clonal expansion was not detected. The TCR sequencing and HLA analysis was acknowledged to have included a relatively small number of individuals.

Regarding this clonotype: Its antigen has not been determined. Base quality data are lacking; no much larger clone is found one base away.

This sequence uses TRBV5-1 and TRBJ1-6; a tentative D call is TRBD1 (5 bases match). This receptor was obtained from a human donor with Susac syndrome. The material sequenced was CD4+ T cells from PBMCs. The CDR3 region has the sequence CASSLSTGFDSPLHF. The nucleotides are TGCGCCAGCAGCTTGTCCACAGGATTCGATTCACCCCTCCACTTT. Where the CDR3 stops, the reference TRBV5-1 and TRBJ1-6 genes take over; the full variable domain is KAGVTQTPRYLIKTRGQQVTLSCSPISGHRSVSWYQQTPGQGLQFLFEYFSETQRNKGNFPGRFSGRQFSNSRSEMNVSTLELGDSALYLCASSLSTGFDSPLHFGNGTRLTVT.